These 20 T cell receptor beta chains came from one sample sequenced in a study of blood T cell repertoires in COVID-19. The protocol was immunoSEQ multiplex PCR, while the TCRdb copy is restricted to in-frame clones and leaves out a portion. The sample contains around 210,000 clones, almost 85% of which appear only once. The specimen sequenced was peripheral blood. The origin of the receptors is a man aged 50-59 years with COVID-19, enrolled during active disease.

The chain employs TRBV5-1 and TRBJ2-4; 8 nucleotides match TRBD1. The J segment lost 0 bases and the V segment lost 7 bases, leaving 6 bases of the junction unmatched. CDR3 size: 15 residues. Per germline, CDR1 SGHRS and CDR2 YFSETQ. CDR3 nucleotide sequence: TGCGCCAGCCGGACAGGGATGGGAGCCAAAAACATTCAGTACTTC. This translates into CASRTGMGAKNIQYF.

The chain uses TRBV7-3 and TRBJ2-7; 10 positions agree with TRBD1. CDR3 size: 17 residues. The germline gives CDR1 SGHTA, CDR2 FQGTGA. Trimming at V came to 5 bases and at J to 7 bases, leaving 17 bases not matched to a gene. DNA for the CDR3: TGTGCCAGCAGCCCGACCCCCCCGGGACAGGGGAGGAGGGAGCAGTACTTC. It translates to CASSPTPPGQGRREQYF.

The V call is TRBV27, the J call TRBJ1-1, with 7 bases aligning to TRBD1. Germline V lookup: CDR1 MNHEY, CDR2 SMNVEV (reference sequence). The trim removed 5 bases at V and 1 base at J, leaving 1 base unmatched. This CDR3 region has 13 residues. The CDR3 sequence is CASSTGANTEAFF. The CDR3 bases are TGTGCCAGCAGTACAGGGGCGAACACTGAAGCTTTCTTT.

This chain links TRBV11-1 with TRBJ1-1; TRBD1 matches 7 bases. The CDR3 is 13 amino acids. CDR1 and CDR2 (germline): SGHAT, FQDESV (reference sequence). The J segment lost 4 bases and the V segment lost 5 bases, leaving 4 bases of the junction unmatched. The CDR3 protein is CASSVTGVTEAFF. The CDR3 DNA sequence: TGTGCCAGCAGCGTCACAGGGGTCACTGAAGCTTTCTTT.

The V call is TRBV27, the J call TRBJ2-7; tentatively, D is TRBD2 (6 bases). Per germline, CDR1 MNHEY and CDR2 SMNVEV (reference sequence). The V and J ends lost 6 bases and 0 bases respectively, with 12 bases between them. CDR3 length equals 14 residues. CDR3 loop: CASSGTSYSYEQYF. CDR3 coding DNA: TGTGCCAGCAGCGGTACTAGCTACTCCTACGAGCAGTACTTC.

The chain recombines TRBV7-8 with TRBJ2-7; maybe TRBD2 (6 bases). The V gene lost 0 bases and the J gene lost 2 bases, with 8 bases spanning the gap. CDR3 length equals 14 residues. Germline CDR1 SGHVS, CDR2 FQNEAQ. The DNA of the CDR3 is TGTGCCAGCAGCTTAGCCGGGGAGGCCTACGAGCAGTACTTC. It encodes CASSLAGEAYEQYF.

The V call is TRBV7-2, the J call TRBJ1-2; the D gene is possibly TRBD1 (6 bases). V shed 4 bases and J shed 7 bases, with 16 bases lying between them. CDR1 is SGHTA and CDR2 is FQGNSA in the germline V gene. The CDR3 spans 14 residues. The CDR3 sequence: CASSSRQALGGYTF. CDR3 DNA: TGTGCCAGCAGCTCGAGACAGGCCTTGGGTGGCTACACCTTC. The complete variable domain, with remaining parts taken from reference TRBV7-2 and TRBJ1-2, reads GAGVSQSPSNKVTEKGKDVELRCDPISGHTALYWYRQSLGQGLEFLIYFQGNSAPDKSGLPSDRFSAERTGGSVSTLTIQRTQQEDSAVYLCASSSRQALGGYTFGSGTRLTVV.

This chain joins TRBV6-6 and TRBJ2-7, with D perhaps matching TRBD1 (6 bases). Trimming stripped 2 bases from V and 5 bases from J, with 19 bases between. Germline values: CDR1 MNHNY, CDR2 SVGAGI (reference sequence). This CDR3 comprises 16 residues. The DNA for the CDR3 is TGTGCCAGCAGTTACGGAACTGGCAGGGGTTTAAACGAGCAGTACTTC. Encoded protein: CASSYGTGRGLNEQYF.

The table lists this clone with a count of one. The CDR3: CASSPRSSGNNEQFF. The CDR3 region has the DNA TGTGCCAGCTCACCCCGGTCTAGCGGAAACAATGAGCAGTTCTTC. V gene TRBV18 combines with J gene TRBJ2-1; TRBD2 matches 7 bases. CDR1 and CDR2 from the germline V gene are KGHSH and LQKENI. The CDR3 extends over 15 amino acids. V lost 3 bases and J lost 5; bases outside the gene matches: 7. Using reference TRBV18 and TRBJ2-1 for the parts outside the CDR3, the full variable domain is NAGVMQNPRHLVRRRGQEARLRCSPMKGHSHVYWYRQLPEEGLKFMVYLQKENIIDESGMPKERFSAEFPKEGPSILRIQQVVRGDSAAYFCASSPRSSGNNEQFFGPGTRLTVL.

This chain links TRBV2 with TRBJ2-7; tentatively, D is TRBD1 (5 bases). V shed 2 bases and J shed 0 bases, with 11 bases lying between them. This CDR3 spans 15 amino acids. The germline gives CDR1 SNHLY, CDR2 FYNNEI. CDR3 DNA sequence: TGTGCCAGCAGTGAATCCCACAGGTCCTCCTACGAGCAGTACTTC. Protein sequence: CASSESHRSSYEQYF.

This clone turned up a few times. The chain uses TRBV12-5 and TRBJ1-2, with 7 bases that match TRBD1. This CDR3 spans 13 amino acids. Trimming removed 3 bases from V and 5 bases from J; junction bases left unmatched: 3. Germline CDR1 reads LGHNT; CDR2 reads FRNRAP. The DNA for the CDR3 is TGTGCTAGTGGTTTATCAGGGGGTTATGGCTACACCTTC. This codes for CASGLSGGYGYTF.

The CDR3 region has the DNA TGTGCCAGCTCACCAAGCTCAGGCACCACGGTGCAGTACTTC. Its translation: CASSPSSGTTVQYF. The V and J genes are TRBV18 and TRBJ2-7; D gene uncertain. Trimming took off 2 bases at V and 9 bases at J, with 17 bases between the two ends. The germline gives CDR1 KGHSH, CDR2 LQKENI. This CDR3 has 14 residues.

The table lists this clone with a count of one. This chain uses TRBV19 with TRBJ2-2, with 15 bases matching TRBD2. The V gene end was trimmed by 3 bases and the J gene end by 0 bases; junction bases not matched to a gene: 5. The germline V gene encodes CDR1 LNHDA and CDR2 SQIVND (reference sequence). This CDR3 comprises 19 residues. CDR3 nucleotides: TGTGCCAGTAGTATCATGGGACTAGCGGGGGGTACGAACACCGGGGAGCTGTTTTTT. Its protein is CASSIMGLAGGTNTGELFF.

This chain uses TRBV10-2 with TRBJ1-2, with D uncertain. This CDR3 spans 13 amino acids. From germline, CDR1 is WSHSY and CDR2 SAAADI. Trimming shortened V by 0 bases and J by 8 bases, and 10 bases separated the two germline ends. The CDR3 spells CASSESPGSGYTF. The CDR3 coding sequence is TGCGCCAGCAGTGAGTCCCCGGGATCGGGCTACACCTTC.

The chain joins TRBV6-1 to TRBJ2-3, with D perhaps matching TRBD1 (5 bases). Germline V gene lookup returns CDR1 MNHNS and CDR2 SASEGT. The CDR3 is made up of 15 amino acids. Trimming pared 0 bases from V and 0 bases from J, leaving 7 bases between. The CDR3 here is CASSEAAGSTDTQYF. CDR3 DNA: TGTGCCAGCAGTGAAGCCGCAGGGAGCACAGATACGCAGTATTTT.

The CDR3 spells CASSITLAGGQETQYF. In nucleotides, the CDR3 is TGTGCCAGTAGTATTACGCTAGCGGGGGGACAAGAGACCCAGTACTTC. This chain uses TRBV19 with TRBJ2-5; 11 bases agree with TRBD2. CDR3 size: 16 residues. The germline CDR1 and CDR2 sequences are LNHDA and SQIVND (reference sequence). With 3 bases clipped from V and 2 bases from J, the junction kept 5 bases outside the gene matches.

Only a few counts were recorded for this clone. The chain carries TRBV14 and TRBJ2-1; no clear D gene. This CDR3 comprises 13 residues. CDR1 SGHDN and CDR2 FVKESK come from the germline V gene. Trimming took 0 bases from V and 8 from J, leaving 8 bases between them. CDR3 bases: TGTGCCAGCAGCCAAGATGTTGTAGATGAGCAGTTCTTC. Protein sequence: CASSQDVVDEQFF.

The J gene is TRBJ1-2, the V gene TRBV7-9; no firm D call. This CDR3 spans 15 amino acids. Between the trimmed V and J ends, which lost 5 bases and 3 bases, there was a span of 16 bases. Per germline, CDR1 SEHNR and CDR2 FQNEAQ (reference sequence). Here the CDR3 DNA reads TGTGCCAGCAGCCGCGGAGGTCCGAAACACTATGGCTACACCTTC. It is translated as CASSRGGPKHYGYTF.

V usage is TRBV6-5 and J usage is TRBJ1-5; no clear D. V was trimmed by 4 bases and J by 6 bases, leaving 13 bases between them. CDR3 length: 14 amino acids. The germline V gene has CDR1 MNHEY and CDR2 SVGAGI. The CDR3, as DNA: TGTGCCAGCAGTTCAGGCGGGAATAGTCAGCCCCAGCATTTT. It is translated as CASSSGGNSQPQHF.

The V gene is TRBV3-1 (or the pseudogene TRBV3-2), the J gene TRBJ2-5; 7 bases line up with TRBD2. The CDR3 sequence is 19 residues long. CDR1 is LGHDT and CDR2 is YNNKEL in the germline V gene (reference sequence). V dropped 1 base and J dropped 5; count of bases not matched to a gene: 19. DNA for the CDR3: TGTGCCAGCAGCCAAGTGCCCCCCGGGGGGTCCGGAAGGGTGGAGACCCAGTACTTC. Its translation: CASSQVPPGGSGRVETQYF.